The rows below give T cell receptor beta chains drawn from one sample of a study of spatial heterogeneity in lung cancer. TCRdb re-derived calls from the 5' RACE reads in MiXCR, one entry per CDR3 protein. This sample has 95,000 to 130,000 distinct CDR3 sequences, with 12% found just once. Sequenced here: PBMCs, sampled at follow-up. The receptor source for this set is a male donor with early-stage non-small cell lung cancer. Each CDR3 is given with its conserved first and last residue. A D gene is named only where the DNA matches it firmly. Not every row has a clone size; where given, it reads once, few, many or a size class.

CDR3nt | CDR3aa | j_gene | d_gene | v_gene | abundance
TGCAGCGTTGAAAAAGGCAGCTACTTGAACACTGAAGCTTTCTTT | CSVEKGSYLNTEAFF | TRBJ1-1 | - | TRBV29-1 | many
TGCAGCGTTCTTGGCAACAGGGGTCCCGGGGAGCTGTTTTTT | CSVLGNRGPGELFF | TRBJ2-2 | TRBD1 | TRBV29-1 | few
TGTGCCAGTTACCGGGACATCCCGGCCGAGCAGTACTTC | CASYRDIPAEQYF | TRBJ2-7 | - | TRBV2 | many
TGCGCCAGCAGCCCGGGAGGCCAAAGACAAGAGACCCAGTACTTC | CASSPGGQRQETQYF | TRBJ2-5 | TRBD2 | TRBV5-1 | many
TGCGCCAGCAGCCAGGGGCGGGGGTTGACCTACGAGCAGTACTTC | CASSQGRGLTYEQYF | TRBJ2-7 | TRBD2 | TRBV4-3 | many
TGTGCCACCAGTGACTTTAATAATTCACCCCTCCACTTT | CATSDFNNSPLHF | TRBJ1-6 | - | TRBV24-1 | -
TGTGCCAGCAGTCTGGACAGGTACACTGAAGCTTTCTTT | CASSLDRYTEAFF | TRBJ1-1 | TRBD1 | TRBV12-3/TRBV12-4 | many
TGCGCCAGCAGCCAAGTTGTTGCAGGAGACTCCTACGAGCAGTACTTC | CASSQVVAGDSYEQYF | TRBJ2-7 | - | TRBV4-1 | once
TGCAGTGCTGGACGACAGGGCGGGGATGAAGCTTTCTTT | CSAGRQGGDEAFF | TRBJ1-1 | TRBD1 | TRBV20-1 | few
TGTGCCAGCAAGACTGCAGCCTATAATTCACCCCTCCACTTT | CASKTAAYNSPLHF | TRBJ1-6 | - | TRBV2 | -
TGTGCCAGCAGCGACAGCGCCTACTCCTACGAGCAGTACTTC | CASSDSAYSYEQYF | TRBJ2-7 | - | TRBV9 | many
TGCGCCAGCAGCTTGGGACAGGTTGTAAGCTATGGCTACACCTTC | CASSLGQVVSYGYTF | TRBJ1-2 | - | TRBV5-1 | -
TGTGCCAGCAGCCTAGGGGATAGGCAGTACTTC | CASSLGDRQYF | TRBJ2-7 | - | TRBV3-1 | -
TGTGCCAGCAGGGTGAGTGGTGGGCACAATGAGCAGTTCTTC | CASRVSGGHNEQFF | TRBJ2-1 | - | TRBV27 | many
TGTGCCATCAAAAGGGAAAGCTCCTATAATTCACCCCTCCACTTT | CAIKRESSYNSPLHF | TRBJ1-6 | - | TRBV10-3 | few
TGTGCCAGCAGACAGGGGCAAGAAGCTAACTATGGCTACACCTTC | CASRQGQEANYGYTF | TRBJ1-2 | TRBD1 | TRBV6-1 | many